The next 31 T cell receptor beta chains were all read from a single sample in a study of blood T cell repertoires in COVID-19 (dated by TCRdb to 2020 to 2021). Libraries were built with the immunoSEQ multiplex PCR assay. TCRdb took this table from immuneACCESS and kept in-frame rearrangements with V and J called. Such tables lack part of the clones; where checked against another copy, unresolved V genes explain under half of the gap, and the rest is unexplained. Within this sample are 210,000 or so clones, with around four fifths of them counted one time only. The ten top clones hold around 18% of the sample. Sequenced material: peripheral blood. The receptors were gathered from a woman older than 75 with active or convalescent COVID-19.

The CDR3 DNA follows: TGTGCCAGCAGGATGACAGGGGTGGTCGAGCAGTACTTC. Its translation is CASRMTGVVEQYF. This chain joins TRBV6-5 and TRBJ2-7; 8 nucleotides agree with TRBD1. Germline CDR1 is MNHEY and CDR2 is SVGAGI. With V trimmed by 6 bases and J by 6 bases, 7 bases remained unmatched. The CDR3 covers 13 residues.

The V call is TRBV7-2, the J call TRBJ1-2, with 12 positions matching TRBD1. After removal of 2 bases from V and 6 bases from J, the junction contained 7 bases not matched to a gene. The CDR3 length is 16 residues. CDR1 SGHTA and CDR2 FQGNSA come from the germline V gene. CDR3 in amino acids: CASSLTSGTGGDGYTF. The CDR3 nucleotides are TGTGCCAGCAGCTTAACGTCTGGGACAGGGGGCGATGGCTACACCTTC. Filled out from reference TRBV7-2 and TRBJ1-2, the complete variable domain reads GAGVSQSPSNKVTEKGKDVELRCDPISGHTALYWYRQSLGQGLEFLIYFQGNSAPDKSGLPSDRFSAERTGGSVSTLTIQRTQQEDSAVYLCASSLTSGTGGDGYTFGSGTRLTVV.

V and J are TRBV7-2 and TRBJ1-3; maybe TRBD1 (5 bases). The CDR3 covers 15 residues. Germline V gene lookup returns CDR1 SGHTA and CDR2 FQGNSA. Trimming stripped 5 bases from V and 2 bases from J, with 13 bases between. CDR3 in amino acids: CASSPRAGAGNTIYF. For the CDR3, the DNA is TGTGCCAGCAGCCCCCGGGCGGGGGCTGGAAACACCATATATTTT.

The rearrangement links TRBV5-4 to TRBJ2-2; 7 bases are a match to TRBD2. Per the germline V gene, CDR1 is SGHNT and CDR2 is YYREEE (reference sequence). With 4 bases clipped from V and 6 bases from J, the junction kept 6 bases outside the gene matches. The CDR3 consists of 14 residues. The CDR3 protein is CASSPTSWPGELFF. For the CDR3, the DNA is TGTGCCAGCAGCCCGACTAGCTGGCCCGGGGAGCTGTTTTTT.

This clone was recorded a few times. This same CDR3 is encoded by further DNA sequences in the sample. The chain carries TRBV7-2 and TRBJ2-7; 7 bases align to TRBD2. With 2 bases clipped from V and 5 bases from J, the junction kept 9 bases outside the gene matches. From germline, CDR1 is SGHTA and CDR2 FQGNSA. CDR3 length: 15 amino acids. The CDR3 DNA sequence: TGTGCCAGCAGCTTATTTCGCGGGAGTGAAAACGAGCAGTACTTC. Translation: CASSLFRGSENEQYF.

This clone has only one observation. The V call is TRBV6-5, the J call TRBJ1-1; D unclear. The CDR3 totals 13 residues. V was trimmed by 6 bases and J by 4 bases, leaving 12 bases between them. Per the germline V gene, CDR1 is MNHEY and CDR2 is SVGAGI. The CDR3 DNA reads as TGTGCCAGCAGAAAGACCGGGGTCACTGAAGCTTTCTTT. Translated: CASRKTGVTEAFF.

The chain links TRBV3-1 (or the pseudogene TRBV3-2) to TRBJ2-7, with TRBD2 matching over 9 bases. Losses at the gene ends were 4 bases for V and 2 bases for J; bases not matched to a gene: 6. The germline V gene encodes CDR1 LGHDT and CDR2 YNNKEL (reference sequence). The CDR3 consists of 15 residues. The CDR3 nucleotides read TGTGCCAGCAGCCCGCCCGGACTAGCGACCTACGAGCAGTACTTC. Translating it yields CASSPPGLATYEQYF.

The chain joins TRBV30 to TRBJ1-4, with 7 bases fitting TRBD1. CDR3 size: 14 residues. The J segment lost 7 bases and the V segment lost 5 bases, leaving 10 bases of the junction unmatched. CDR1 is GTSNPN, CDR2 SVGIG, per germline (reference sequence). The chain's CDR3 is CAWGPTGAGEKLFF. As DNA, the CDR3 is TGTGCCTGGGGCCCTACAGGGGCCGGTGAAAAACTGTTTTTT.

Here the CDR3 DNA reads TGTGCCAGCAGTTCAGGGAATCGGTCACCCCTCCACTTT. Its translation is CASSSGNRSPLHF. The chain couples TRBV27 to TRBJ1-6, with D tentatively TRBD1 (5 bases). V lost 4 bases and J 10 bases, leaving 11 bases between the germline ends. Germline CDR1 reads MNHEY; CDR2 reads SMNVEV (reference sequence). The CDR3 covers 13 residues.

For this clone: Other DNA sequences in the same sample also yield this CDR3. CDR3 bases: TGTGCCAGCTCACCACCGTCTAGCTCCTACGAGCAGTACTTC. Protein sequence: CASSPPSSSYEQYF. The V gene is TRBV18, the J gene TRBJ2-7; D is undetermined. The germline V and J ends were trimmed by 0 bases and 0 bases, with 6 bases remaining between them. The CDR3 consists of 14 residues. Germline V lookup: CDR1 KGHSH, CDR2 LQKENI.

This clone was found once. The gene calls are TRBV7-9 and TRBJ1-2; a weak D match, TRBD1 (5 bases). From germline, CDR1 is SEHNR and CDR2 FQNEAQ (reference sequence). The length of the CDR3 is 16 residues. Trimming took 4 bases from V and 0 from J, leaving 15 bases between them. The CDR3 DNA is TGTGCCAGCAGCTCCACAGGAATTCAATCTAACTATGGCTACACCTTC. It codes for CASSSTGIQSNYGYTF. The complete variable domain, with remaining parts taken from reference TRBV7-9 and TRBJ1-2, reads DTGVSQNPRHKITKRGQNVTFRCDPISEHNRLYWYRQTLGQGPEFLTYFQNEAQLEKSRLLSDRFSAERPKGSFSTLEIQRTEQGDSAMYLCASSSTGIQSNYGYTFGSGTRLTVV.

The gene calls are TRBV7-8 and TRBJ1-2, with 8 bases lining up with TRBD1. The CDR3 length is 14 residues. With V trimmed by 8 bases and J by 6 bases, 11 bases remained unmatched. Germline V gives CDR1 SGHVS, CDR2 FQNEAQ. CDR3 residues: CASWPQGDDNGYTF. The CDR3 DNA reads TGTGCCAGCTGGCCACAGGGGGATGACAATGGCTACACCTTC.

This chain connects TRBV13 to TRBJ2-1; tentative D call: TRBD2 (5 bases). Trimming took 2 bases from V and 7 from J, leaving 6 bases between them. Germline CDR1 reads PRHDT; CDR2 reads FYEKMQ (reference sequence). The CDR3 has 12 residues. The CDR3: CASSLRRNEQFF. CDR3 sequence (DNA): TGTGCCAGCAGCTTAAGGAGGAATGAGCAGTTCTTC. The full variable domain, with the rest looked up from reference TRBV13 and TRBJ2-1, is AAGVIQSPRHLIKEKRETATLKCYPIPRHDTVYWYQQGPGQDPQFLISFYEKMQSDKGSIPDRFSAQQFSDYHSELNMSSLELGDSALYFCASSLRRNEQFFGPGTRLTVL.

The chain joins TRBV15 to TRBJ2-5; 14 positions match TRBD2. This CDR3 is built from 15 residues. The germline V gene encodes CDR1 LNHNV and CDR2 YYDKDF (reference sequence). Germline trimming cut 9 bases from V and 5 bases from J; bases unmatched to any gene: 8. Here the CDR3 reads CATLGTSGSGETQYF. The DNA for the CDR3 is TGTGCCACGTTAGGGACTAGCGGGAGCGGGGAGACCCAGTACTTC. Full variable domain (outside the CDR3, taken from reference TRBV15 and TRBJ2-5): DAMVIQNPRYQVTQFGKPVTLSCSQTLNHNVMYWYQQKSSQAPKLLFHYYDKDFNNEADTPDNFQSRRPNTSFCFLDIRSPGLGDTAMYLCATLGTSGSGETQYFGPGTRLLVL.

V is TRBV2 and J is TRBJ2-2; D not resolved. CDR3 size: 14 residues. CDR1 is SNHLY, CDR2 FYNNEI, per germline. The germline V and J ends were trimmed by 5 bases and 1 base, with 8 bases remaining between them. DNA for the CDR3: TGTGCCAGCAGTCGTCAGGAGAACACCGGGGAGCTGTTTTTT. Translated, it gives CASSRQENTGELFF.

The genes are TRBV5-6 and TRBJ2-2, with 15 bases fitting TRBD2. The CDR3 spans 17 residues. Germline V CDR1 and CDR2: SGHDT, YYEEEE. The V segment lost 2 bases and the J segment 5 bases; nucleotides outside the gene matches: 4. The CDR3 DNA reads as TGTGCCAGCAGCTTCGGACTAGCGGGAGGGGGTACCGGGGAGCTGTTTTTT. Protein sequence: CASSFGLAGGGTGELFF.

This clone was detected many times. The chain carries TRBV21-1 and TRBJ2-3; no check of the table's D call, TRBD2, against the DNA was made. TRBV21-1 corresponds to a pseudogene. This CDR3 contains 15 residues. CDR3: CATGGTSGGTDTQYF. CDR3 DNA sequence: TGTGCCACCGGAGGGACTAGCGGGGGCACAGATACGCAGTATTTT.

The chain couples TRBV5-4 to TRBJ2-5; D may be TRBD1 (5 bases). The CDR3 covers 13 residues. Trimming stripped 0 bases from V and 4 bases from J, with 7 bases between. Germline CDR1 SGHNT, CDR2 YYREEE (reference sequence). The CDR3 loop is CASSLVGAETQYF. Here the CDR3 DNA reads TGTGCCAGCAGCTTGGTAGGGGCAGAGACCCAGTACTTC.

The V call is TRBV5-5, the J call TRBJ1-2; the match to TRBD1 covers 10 bases. Germline V CDR1 and CDR2: SGHKS, YYEKEE (reference sequence). V lost 4 bases and J lost 0; bases outside the gene matches: 6. The CDR3 loop spans 16 amino acids. The CDR3 DNA reads TGTGCCAGCAGCCCGGGACAGGGGCATACTAACTATGGCTACACCTTC. As protein: CASSPGQGHTNYGYTF.

The rearrangement uses TRBV2 and TRBJ2-5, with 8 bases lining up with TRBD2. CDR1 is SNHLY, CDR2 FYNNEI, per germline. Trimming removed 11 bases from V and 7 bases from J; junction bases left unmatched: 12. CDR3 length equals 13 residues. The CDR3 sequence: CAPQRYGGGTQYF. For the CDR3, the DNA is TGTGCCCCGCAACGATACGGGGGGGGGACCCAGTACTTC.

The chain uses TRBV12-5 and TRBJ2-1; TRBD2 matches at 11 bases. The germline CDR1 and CDR2 sequences are LGHNT and FRNRAP. J was trimmed by 5 bases and V by 5 bases; bases with no gene match: 5. CDR3 length: 15 residues. CDR3 sequence (DNA): TGTGCTAGTGGTCCTAGCGGGAGGATCAACAATGAGCAGTTCTTC. Translating gives CASGPSGRINNEQFF.

The chain couples TRBV7-2 to TRBJ1-1; no reliable D call. CDR3 length: 14 amino acids. Germline CDR1 SGHTA, CDR2 FQGNSA. Trimming cost V 0 bases and J 0 bases, with 5 bases left between them. The CDR3 reads CASSLARVNTEAFF. DNA of the CDR3: TGTGCCAGCAGCTTAGCTCGGGTGAACACTGAAGCTTTCTTT. Full variable domain (missing parts from reference TRBV7-2 and TRBJ1-1): GAGVSQSPSNKVTEKGKDVELRCDPISGHTALYWYRQSLGQGLEFLIYFQGNSAPDKSGLPSDRFSAERTGGSVSTLTIQRTQQEDSAVYLCASSLARVNTEAFFGQGTRLTVV.

The chain employs TRBV19 and TRBJ2-5; 10 bases fit TRBD2. This CDR3 spans 15 amino acids. Germline-derived CDR1 and CDR2 are LNHDA and SQIVND (reference sequence). Trimming took 5 bases from V and 5 from J; bases not matched to a gene: 8. The CDR3 reads CASSFQRGGRETQYF. CDR3 nucleotides: TGTGCCAGTAGTTTCCAGCGGGGGGGCCGGGAGACCCAGTACTTC.

V is TRBV6-1 and J is TRBJ2-3; D uncertain. The CDR3 totals 14 residues. The V end was cut by 7 bases, the J end by 5 bases, with 16 bases between. The germline CDR1 and CDR2 sequences are MNHNS and SASEGT. This CDR3 reads CASTEHLGVDTQYF. CDR3 DNA sequence: TGTGCCAGCACCGAACACTTAGGAGTAGATACGCAGTATTTT.

Comment on this clone: The junction and the germline gene differ at one end; a read error may be behind it. This chain joins TRBV27 and TRBJ2-7, with 9 bases fitting TRBD2. The CDR3 covers 14 residues. Germline CDR1 reads MNHEY; CDR2 reads SMNVEV (reference sequence). CDR3 residues: CASSMSGSGGHTDF. The CDR3 DNA is TGTGCCAGCAGCATGAGTGGAAGCGGGGGGCACACTGACTTC.

This chain links TRBV9 with TRBJ2-1; 10 bases line up with TRBD2. Trimming cost V 0 bases and J 7 bases; bases outside gene matches: 4. The CDR3 loop spans 15 amino acids. CDR1 and CDR2 from the germline V gene are SGDLS and YYNGEE. CDR3 in amino acids: CASSVGAGGRNEQFF. CDR3 nucleotides: TGTGCCAGCAGCGTAGGAGCGGGGGGGCGGAATGAGCAGTTCTTC.

This chain uses TRBV3-1 (or the pseudogene TRBV3-2) with TRBJ2-3, with a possible D match to TRBD2 (7 bases). The length of the CDR3 is 17 residues. V lost 4 bases to trimming and J lost 5 bases, with 22 bases between them. Germline V gene data show CDR1 as LGHDT and CDR2 as YNNKEL (reference sequence). CDR3 in DNA: TGTGCCAGCAGCCCCGTTGGGAGGGGGGGCCGTGGAGATACGCAGTATTTT. Translated: CASSPVGRGGRGDTQYF.

The chain uses TRBV19 and TRBJ2-3; D not resolved. V was clipped by 5 bases and J by 5 bases, with 20 bases between them. The CDR3 has 16 amino acids. The germline V gene encodes CDR1 LNHDA and CDR2 SQIVND (reference sequence). CDR3 region: CASSPPPGLYEDTQYF. CDR3 DNA: TGTGCCAGTAGTCCCCCCCCGGGTCTCTACGAAGATACGCAGTATTTT.

This clone was observed at least ten times. This chain connects TRBV10-3 to TRBJ1-1; 7 nucleotides agree with TRBD1. The CDR3 sequence is 15 residues long. Germline CDR1 reads ENHRY; CDR2 reads SYGVKD. J lost 5 bases, V lost 2 bases, and 8 bases had no gene match. CDR3 protein: CAISERVGGSTEAFF. CDR3 bases: TGTGCCATCAGTGAGCGTGTAGGGGGCAGTACTGAAGCTTTCTTT.

This chain links TRBV10-2 with TRBJ1-5; the match to TRBD1 covers 7 bases. The CDR3 consists of 13 residues. Germline trimming cut 5 bases from V and 7 bases from J; bases unmatched to any gene: 5. Germline CDR1 reads WSHSY; CDR2 reads SAAADI. CDR3 sequence reads: CASSITGEQPQHF. DNA of the CDR3: TGCGCCAGCAGTATAACAGGGGAGCAGCCCCAGCATTTT.

The chain is built from TRBV27 and TRBJ2-7; 9 positions agree with TRBD1. Germline values: CDR1 MNHEY, CDR2 SMNVEV (reference sequence). This CDR3 is built from 14 residues. Trimming cost V 6 bases and J 1 base; bases outside gene matches: 4. DNA of the CDR3: TGTGCCAGCAGATGGGACAGGGAATCCTACGAGCAGTACTTC. Protein product: CASRWDRESYEQYF.